What follows describes a single T cell receptor (beta chain). Antigen unknown. These data originate in a study of cytomegalovirus exposure and HLA in healthy donors. At the level of the study: There were about 85 million unique TCRs (from HLA-typed donors) in an early data release. Overall study results and limits: The authors considered a cluster of highly shared sequence variants likely to be a sequencing artifact.

These donors, healthy bone marrow donors, were studied. The primer mix had 60 Vbeta and 13 Jbeta primers. Clones were read by immunoSEQ multiplex PCR, and TCRdb kept only the in-frame ones, dropping some. In the table there are 150,000 to 200,000 clones, approximately 86% of which are singletons. Unmatched junction bases numbered 4, after V lost 5 bases and J lost 2 bases. CDR1 and CDR2 from the germline V gene are SEHNR and FQNEAQ (reference sequence). The CDR3 extends over 14 amino acids. The rearrangement joins TRBV7-9 to TRBJ1-2; 8 nucleotides line up with TRBD1. The TCR sequence derives from a woman in her late teens or twenties in good health and CMV-seronegative. Input material: PBMCs. The CDR3 sequence is CASSSGQGNYGYTF. CDR3 coding DNA: TGTGCCAGCAGCAGCGGACAGGGCAACTATGGCTACACCTTC.